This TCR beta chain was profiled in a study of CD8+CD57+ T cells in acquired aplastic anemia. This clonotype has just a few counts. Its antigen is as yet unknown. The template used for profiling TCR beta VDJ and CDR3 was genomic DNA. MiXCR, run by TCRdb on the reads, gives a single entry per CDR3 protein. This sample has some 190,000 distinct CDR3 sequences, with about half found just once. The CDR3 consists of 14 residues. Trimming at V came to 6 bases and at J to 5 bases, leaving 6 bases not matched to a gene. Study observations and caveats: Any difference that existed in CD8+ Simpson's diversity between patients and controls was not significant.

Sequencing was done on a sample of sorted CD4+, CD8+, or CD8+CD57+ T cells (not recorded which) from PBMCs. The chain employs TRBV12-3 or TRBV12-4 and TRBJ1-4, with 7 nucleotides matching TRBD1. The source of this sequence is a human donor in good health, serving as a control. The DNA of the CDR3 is TGTGCCAGCAGCTTGACAGGGAGGAATGAAAAACTGTTTTTT. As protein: CASSLTGRNEKLFF.